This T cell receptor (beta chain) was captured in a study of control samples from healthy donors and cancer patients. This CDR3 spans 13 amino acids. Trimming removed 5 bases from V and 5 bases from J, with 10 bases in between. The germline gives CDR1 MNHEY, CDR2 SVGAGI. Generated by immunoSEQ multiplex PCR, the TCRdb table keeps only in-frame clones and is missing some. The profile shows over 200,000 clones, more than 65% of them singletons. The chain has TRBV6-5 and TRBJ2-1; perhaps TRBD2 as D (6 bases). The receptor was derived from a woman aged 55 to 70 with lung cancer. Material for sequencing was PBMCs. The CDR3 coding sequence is TGTGCCAGCAGTCTCCGGGAGCACAATGAGCAGTTCTTC. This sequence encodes CASSLREHNEQFF.